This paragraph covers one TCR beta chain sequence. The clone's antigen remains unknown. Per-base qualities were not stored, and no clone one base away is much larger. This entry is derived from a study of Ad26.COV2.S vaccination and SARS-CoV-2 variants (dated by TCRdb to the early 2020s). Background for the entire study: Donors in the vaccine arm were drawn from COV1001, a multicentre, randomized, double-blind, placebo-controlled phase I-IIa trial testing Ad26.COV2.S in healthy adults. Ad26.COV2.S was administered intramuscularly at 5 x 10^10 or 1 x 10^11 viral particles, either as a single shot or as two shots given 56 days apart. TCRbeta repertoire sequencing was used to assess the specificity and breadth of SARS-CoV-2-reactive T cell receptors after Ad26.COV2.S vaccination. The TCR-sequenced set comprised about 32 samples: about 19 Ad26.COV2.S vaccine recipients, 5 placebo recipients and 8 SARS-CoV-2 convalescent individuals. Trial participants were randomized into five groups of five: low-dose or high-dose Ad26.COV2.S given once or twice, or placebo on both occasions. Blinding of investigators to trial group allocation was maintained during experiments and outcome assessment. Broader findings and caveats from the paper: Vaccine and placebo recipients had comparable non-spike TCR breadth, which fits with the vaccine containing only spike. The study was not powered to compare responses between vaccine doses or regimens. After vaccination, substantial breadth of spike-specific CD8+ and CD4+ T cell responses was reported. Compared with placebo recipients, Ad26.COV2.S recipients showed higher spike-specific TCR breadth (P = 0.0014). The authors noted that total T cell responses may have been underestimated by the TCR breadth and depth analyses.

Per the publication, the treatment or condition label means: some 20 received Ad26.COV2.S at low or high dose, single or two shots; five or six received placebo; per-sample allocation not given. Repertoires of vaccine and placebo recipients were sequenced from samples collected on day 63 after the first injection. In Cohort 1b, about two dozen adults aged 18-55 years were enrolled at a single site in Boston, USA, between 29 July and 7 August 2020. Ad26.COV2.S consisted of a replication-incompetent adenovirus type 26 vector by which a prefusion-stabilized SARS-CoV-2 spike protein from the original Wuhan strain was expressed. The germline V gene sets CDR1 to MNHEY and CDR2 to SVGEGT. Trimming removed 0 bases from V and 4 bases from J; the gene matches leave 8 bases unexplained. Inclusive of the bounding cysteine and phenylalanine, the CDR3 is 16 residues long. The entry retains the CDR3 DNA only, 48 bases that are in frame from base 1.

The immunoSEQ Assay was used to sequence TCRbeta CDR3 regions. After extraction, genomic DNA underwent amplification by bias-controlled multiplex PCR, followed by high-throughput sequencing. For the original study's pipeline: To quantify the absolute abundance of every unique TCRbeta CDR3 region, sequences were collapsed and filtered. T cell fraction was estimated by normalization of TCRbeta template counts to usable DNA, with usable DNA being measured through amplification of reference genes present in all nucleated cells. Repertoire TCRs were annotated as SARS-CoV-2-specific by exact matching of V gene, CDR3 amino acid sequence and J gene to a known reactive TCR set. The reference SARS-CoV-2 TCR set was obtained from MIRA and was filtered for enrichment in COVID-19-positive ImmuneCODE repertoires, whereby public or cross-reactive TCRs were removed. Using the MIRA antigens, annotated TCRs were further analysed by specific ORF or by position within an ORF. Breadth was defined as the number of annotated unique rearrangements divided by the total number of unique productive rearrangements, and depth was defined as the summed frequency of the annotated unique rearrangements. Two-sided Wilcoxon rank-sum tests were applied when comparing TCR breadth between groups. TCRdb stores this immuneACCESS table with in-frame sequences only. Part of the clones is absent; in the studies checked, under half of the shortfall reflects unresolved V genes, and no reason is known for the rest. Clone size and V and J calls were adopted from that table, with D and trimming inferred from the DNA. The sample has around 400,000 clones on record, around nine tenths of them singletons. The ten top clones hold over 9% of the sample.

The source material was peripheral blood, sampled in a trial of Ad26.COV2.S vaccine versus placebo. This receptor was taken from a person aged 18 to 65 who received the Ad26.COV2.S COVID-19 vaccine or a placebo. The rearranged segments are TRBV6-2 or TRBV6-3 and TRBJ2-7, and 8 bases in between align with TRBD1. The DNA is TGTGCCAGCAGTTACTCGATGGCAGGGGGCTGGTACGAGCAGTACTTC. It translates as CASSYSMAGGWYEQYF.